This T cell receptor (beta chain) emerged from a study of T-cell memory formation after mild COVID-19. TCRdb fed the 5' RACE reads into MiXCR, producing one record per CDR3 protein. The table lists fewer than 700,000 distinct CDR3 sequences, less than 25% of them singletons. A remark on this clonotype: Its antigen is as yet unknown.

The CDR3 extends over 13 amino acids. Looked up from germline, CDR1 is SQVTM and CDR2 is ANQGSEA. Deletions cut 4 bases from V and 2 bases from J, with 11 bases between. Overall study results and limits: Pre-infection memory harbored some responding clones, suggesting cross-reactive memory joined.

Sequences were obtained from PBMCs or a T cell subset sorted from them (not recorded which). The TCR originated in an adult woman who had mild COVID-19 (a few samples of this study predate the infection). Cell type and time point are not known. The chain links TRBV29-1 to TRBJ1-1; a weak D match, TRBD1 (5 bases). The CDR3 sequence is CSVGRTPNTEAFF. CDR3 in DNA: TGCAGCGTTGGACGGACACCTAACACTGAAGCTTTCTTT.